This T cell receptor (beta chain) was identified in a study of blood T cell repertoires in COVID-19. Background on the study: Specimens from acute and convalescent COVID-19 originated in the United States, Italy and Spain. From T cells, B-cell-depleted T cells, or PBMCs came the material, which was cDNA or gDNA.

Source study methods: Amplification with reference gene primers provided the estimates of nucleated cell counts. The method was immunoSEQ multiplex PCR; TCRdb's version includes in-frame clones alone and lacks a portion of them. The V and J calls and the clone size are those of that table, but D and trimming were determined from the DNA. The profile covers about 170,000 clones, with around 90% appearing a single time and approximately 5% taken by the ten largest. This CDR3 comprises 12 residues. Germline loops: CDR1 SGHDN, CDR2 FVKESK. V lost 0 bases and J lost 9, with 9 bases in between. This TCR came from a man aged 18 to 30 with COVID-19, enrolled during active disease. The chain recombines TRBV14 with TRBJ2-7; D unclear. Sequencing was done on a sample of peripheral blood. The chain's CDR3 is CASSQDRRRQYF. CDR3 coding DNA: TGTGCCAGCAGCCAAGATCGCCGGAGGCAGTACTTC.